This T cell receptor beta chain was sequenced for a study of Ad26.COV2.S vaccination and SARS-CoV-2 variants. Points from the study as a whole: Greater spike-specific TCR breadth was seen in vaccine recipients than in placebo recipients. From the TCR breadth and depth analyses, total T cell responses may have been underestimated. With respect to non-spike TCR breadth, vaccine and placebo recipients were similar.

The table came from immunoSEQ multiplex PCR; TCRdb's copy has only in-frame clones and leaves some out. Of fewer than 150,000 clones listed, approximately 90% are singletons. A remark on this clone: Its cognate antigen is unknown.

The sequence derives from a human donor who had recovered from COVID-19. The source was peripheral blood, collected after recovery from COVID-19.

CDR3 in DNA: TGTGCCAGCAGCCAAGGGGGAGGAGGGGGCTACACCTTC. Its translation is CASSQGGGGGYTF. The rearrangement uses TRBV3-1 (or the pseudogene TRBV3-2) and TRBJ1-2; D is undetermined. Per germline, CDR1 LGHDT and CDR2 YNNKEL (reference sequence). This CDR3 region has 13 residues. V lost 1 base to trimming and J lost 8 bases, with 11 bases between them.